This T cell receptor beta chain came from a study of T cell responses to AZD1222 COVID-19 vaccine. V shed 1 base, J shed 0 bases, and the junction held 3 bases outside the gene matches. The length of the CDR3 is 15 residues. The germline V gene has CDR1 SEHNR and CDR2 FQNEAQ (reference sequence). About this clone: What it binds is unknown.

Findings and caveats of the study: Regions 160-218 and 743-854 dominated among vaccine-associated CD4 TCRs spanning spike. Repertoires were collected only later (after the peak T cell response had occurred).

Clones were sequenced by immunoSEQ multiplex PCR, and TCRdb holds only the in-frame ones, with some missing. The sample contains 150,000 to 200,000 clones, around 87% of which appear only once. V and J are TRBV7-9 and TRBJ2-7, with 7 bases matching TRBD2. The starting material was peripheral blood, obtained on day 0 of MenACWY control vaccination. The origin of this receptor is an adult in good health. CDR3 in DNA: TGTGCCAGCAGCTTAGATTTAGCGGGCTCCTACGAGCAGTACTTC. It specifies CASSLDLAGSYEQYF.